Presented here are 16 T cell receptor beta chains from one specimen sequenced in a study of T cells in localized non-small cell lung cancer (TCRdb year 2020). Preparation of the library involved the immunoSEQ multiplex PCR assay. Drawn from immuneACCESS, this table holds only the in-frame rearrangements with V and J called that TCRdb kept. Clones are partly lost; checked studies trace under half to an unresolved V gene and leave the rest unexplained. For this sample the table gives some 30,000 clones, of which 78% were detected only once. The top ten clonotypes cover less than 45% of the sample. The sequences come from peripheral blood, collected before any cancer treatment. These receptors were taken from an older male donor with stage II squamous cell lung carcinoma.

DNA for the CDR3: TGTGCCAGCAGTGGCCGTGGGACAGGGGAAGCGAGCACAGATACGCAGTATTTT. This encodes CASSGRGTGEASTDTQYF. The chain employs TRBV25-1 and TRBJ2-3; 10 positions agree with TRBD1. The CDR3 loop spans 18 amino acids. Germline-derived CDR1 and CDR2 are MGHDK and SYGVNS. V lost 4 bases, J lost 0 bases, and 10 bases stayed unmatched.

The chain employs TRBV7-6 and TRBJ2-7; TRBD1 is a possible D gene (7 bases). The CDR3 spans 15 residues. The germline V gene has CDR1 SGHVS and CDR2 FNYEAQ. The ends were cut back, 4 bases at V and 2 bases at J, with 15 bases in the middle. The DNA of the CDR3 is TGTGCCAGCAGCTCATCAGGGGGGATGACCTACGAGCAGTACTTC. This translates into CASSSSGGMTYEQYF.

This clone was counted between two and nine times. The chain employs TRBV5-1 and TRBJ2-7; 8 bases match TRBD2. The trim removed 0 bases at V and 7 bases at J, leaving 9 bases unmatched. The length of the CDR3 is 15 residues. Germline V gene lookup returns CDR1 SGHRS and CDR2 YFSETQ. The CDR3 DNA follows: TGCGCCAGCAGCTTGGGGGGGACTAGTAGTTGGGAGCAGTACTTC. Its translation: CASSLGGTSSWEQYF.

The genes are TRBV4-2 and TRBJ2-7, with D tentatively TRBD1 (5 bases). V gave up 1 base and J gave up 5 bases, with 12 bases separating them. The length of the CDR3 is 14 residues. Germline V gene lookup returns CDR1 LGHNA and CDR2 YNFKEQ. The CDR3 DNA reads TGTGCCAGCAGCCAAGTGTCAGGGTACGACGAGCAGTACTTC. It codes for CASSQVSGYDEQYF.

The chain links TRBV7-3 to TRBJ2-1; D might be TRBD2 (6 bases). Trimming pared 5 bases from V and 1 base from J, leaving 9 bases between. CDR1 and CDR2 (germline): SGHTA, FQGTGA. The CDR3 is 14 amino acids. The CDR3 spells CASSPLASYNEQFF. Here the CDR3 DNA reads TGTGCCAGCAGCCCACTAGCTTCCTACAATGAGCAGTTCTTC.

The chain links TRBV9 to TRBJ1-2, with 7 nucleotides matching TRBD1. With 6 bases clipped from V and 2 bases from J, the junction kept 10 bases outside the gene matches. Looked up from germline, CDR1 is SGDLS and CDR2 is YYNGEE. This CDR3 is built from 15 residues. The CDR3 reads CASKRGDSTNYGYTF. The CDR3 bases are TGTGCCAGCAAGCGCGGGGACAGCACAAACTATGGCTACACCTTC. Full variable domain (rest looked up from reference TRBV9 and TRBJ1-2): DSGVTQTPKHLITATGQRVTLRCSPRSGDLSVYWYQQSLDQGLQFLIQYYNGEERAKGNILERFSAQQFPDLHSELNLSSLELGDSALYFCASKRGDSTNYGYTFGSGTRLTVV.

The CDR3 reads CASSPRSTGGTTGELFF. The CDR3 DNA follows: TGTGCCAGCAGCCCCCGCTCGACAGGGGGGACCACCGGGGAGCTGTTTTTT. The V and J genes are TRBV5-4 and TRBJ2-2, with TRBD1 identical over 9 bases. This CDR3 contains 17 residues. J lost 4 bases, V lost 4 bases, and 11 bases had no gene match. The germline V gene has CDR1 SGHNT and CDR2 YYREEE (reference sequence).

The rearrangement joins TRBV5-4 to TRBJ2-3, with a weak D call TRBD1 (6 bases). CDR1 is SGHNT and CDR2 is YYREEE in the germline V gene (reference sequence). V gave up 0 bases and J gave up 1 base, with 12 bases separating them. The CDR3 is 16 amino acids. CDR3 nucleotides: TGTGCCAGCAGCTTGGGGGCCGAGGGGGGCACAGATACGCAGTATTTT. Residues: CASSLGAEGGTDTQYF.

The CDR3 sequence is CASSDGVPTDTQYF. CDR3 in DNA: TGTGCCAGCAGTGATGGCGTTCCCACAGATACGCAGTATTTT. The chain carries TRBV6-1 and TRBJ2-3; D not certain. This CDR3 comprises 14 residues. V lost 3 bases and J lost 2, with 9 bases in between. CDR1 and CDR2 (germline): MNHNS, SASEGT.

The table lists this clone with a few counts. This chain joins TRBV5-4 and TRBJ2-7; D unclear. This CDR3 is built from 13 residues. Trimming stripped 4 bases from V and 0 bases from J, with 8 bases between. The germline gives CDR1 SGHNT, CDR2 YYREEE (reference sequence). CDR3 sequence reads: CASSHPDSYEQYF. Written as DNA, the CDR3 is TGTGCCAGCAGCCACCCTGACTCCTACGAGCAGTACTTC.

This chain links TRBV4-3 with TRBJ2-1, with 9 positions matching TRBD2. J gave up 5 bases and V 4 bases, and 6 bases lay outside the gene matches. This CDR3 region has 15 residues. Germline CDR1 and CDR2: LGHNA and YSLEER. In DNA form, the CDR3 reads TGCGCCAGCAGCCGACAAGCGGGAGGAGACAATGAGCAGTTCTTC. Its protein is CASSRQAGGDNEQFF.

This clone was detected a few times. Written as DNA, the CDR3 is TGTGCCAGCAGCCCGACTCTCGTCGGGGGAGAGCAGTTCTTC. Translated: CASSPTLVGGEQFF. V and J are TRBV7-3 and TRBJ2-1; TRBD2 might be the D (6 bases). Between the trimmed V and J ends, which lost 5 bases and 10 bases, there was a span of 18 bases. The germline V gene encodes CDR1 SGHTA and CDR2 FQGTGA. The CDR3 totals 14 residues.

In its sample, this clone was seen many times. V usage is TRBV6-4 and J usage is TRBJ2-2; D is unresolved. Germline V gene data show CDR1 as MRHNA and CDR2 as SNTAGT. Trimming left V 6 bases short and J 8 bases short, with 10 bases between. This CDR3 spans 12 amino acids. The CDR3 protein is CASREWEGELFF. For the CDR3, the DNA is TGTGCCAGCAGGGAGTGGGAAGGGGAGCTGTTTTTT.

J is TRBJ2-3 and V is TRBV11-2; perhaps D is TRBD1 or TRBD2 (5 bases each). V was shortened by 5 bases and J by 3 bases, with 9 bases between the two germline ends. The germline V gene encodes CDR1 SGHAT and CDR2 FQNNGV. The CDR3 length is 13 residues. CDR3 loop: CASSGGSTDTQYF. Written as DNA, the CDR3 is TGTGCCAGCAGCGGGGGTTCTACAGATACGCAGTATTTT.

This clone was observed at least ten times. The chain employs TRBV29-1 and TRBJ1-2; possible D gene TRBD1, 6 bases. The germline gives CDR1 SQVTM, CDR2 ANQGSEA. The V end lost 7 bases, the J end lost 6 bases, and 15 bases lay between the germline ends. There are 12 residues in the CDR3. The CDR3 DNA sequence: TGCAGCGCCGGGGGCCGAGCTGATGGCTACACCTTC. Translated, it gives CSAGGRADGYTF. The whole variable domain, filled in from reference TRBV29-1 and TRBJ1-2, reads SAVISQKPSRDICQRGTSLTIQCQVDSQVTMMFWYRQQPGQSLTLIATANQGSEATYESGFVIDKFPISRPNLTFSTLTVSNMSPEDSSIYLCSAGGRADGYTFGSGTRLTVV.

The chain has TRBV5-1 and TRBJ2-5, with D perhaps assigned TRBD1 or TRBD2 (5 bases each). Trimming took 4 bases from V and 1 from J, leaving 20 bases between them. CDR1 SGHRS and CDR2 YFSETQ come from the germline V gene. The CDR3 covers 17 residues. CDR3 bases: TGCGCCAGCAGCCCCCGGCAGGGCGGGTCCCCCCAAGAGACCCAGTACTTC. This encodes CASSPRQGGSPQETQYF.